The sequence of this T cell receptor (beta chain) was determined in a study of blood T cell repertoires in COVID-19. Study background: Italy, Spain and the United States were the sources of the convalescent and acute COVID-19 samples. The cDNA or gDNA used as material had been derived from T cells, B-cell-depleted T cells, or PBMCs.

Authors' methods: Reference gene primer amplification yielded estimated nucleated cell counts. Only in-frame clones appear in the TCRdb table, and some are missing; sequencing was by immunoSEQ multiplex PCR. Clonal size and the V and J genes are those of that table, whereas D and trimming came from the DNA. The sample includes about 190,000 clones, around nine tenths of them seen just once. This CDR3 has 16 amino acids. Germline values: CDR1 KGHSH, CDR2 LQKENI. V was pared by 0 bases and J by 7 bases, with 18 bases between. V usage is TRBV18 and J usage is TRBJ2-5; D is perhaps TRBD2 (5 bases). This TCR derives from a man in his 60s with active or convalescent COVID-19. Sequences were obtained from peripheral blood. The CDR3 DNA is TGTGCCAGCTCACCACCGAAGAGGGTAACCCTAGGGACCCAGTACTTC. This sequence encodes CASSPPKRVTLGTQYF.